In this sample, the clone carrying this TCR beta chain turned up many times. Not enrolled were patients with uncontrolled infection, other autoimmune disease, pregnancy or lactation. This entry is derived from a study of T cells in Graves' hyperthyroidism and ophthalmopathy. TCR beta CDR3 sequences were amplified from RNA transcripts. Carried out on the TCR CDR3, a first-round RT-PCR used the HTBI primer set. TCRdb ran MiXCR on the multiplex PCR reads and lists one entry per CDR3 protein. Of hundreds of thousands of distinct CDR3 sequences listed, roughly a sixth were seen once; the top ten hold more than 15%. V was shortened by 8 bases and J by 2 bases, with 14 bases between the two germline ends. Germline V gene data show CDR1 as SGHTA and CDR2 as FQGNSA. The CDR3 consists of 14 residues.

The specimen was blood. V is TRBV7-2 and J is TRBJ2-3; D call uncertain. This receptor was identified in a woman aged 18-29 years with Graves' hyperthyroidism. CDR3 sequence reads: CASPLRDDTDTQYF. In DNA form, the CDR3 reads TGTGCCAGCCCTCTTAGAGACGACACAGATACGCAGTATTTT.